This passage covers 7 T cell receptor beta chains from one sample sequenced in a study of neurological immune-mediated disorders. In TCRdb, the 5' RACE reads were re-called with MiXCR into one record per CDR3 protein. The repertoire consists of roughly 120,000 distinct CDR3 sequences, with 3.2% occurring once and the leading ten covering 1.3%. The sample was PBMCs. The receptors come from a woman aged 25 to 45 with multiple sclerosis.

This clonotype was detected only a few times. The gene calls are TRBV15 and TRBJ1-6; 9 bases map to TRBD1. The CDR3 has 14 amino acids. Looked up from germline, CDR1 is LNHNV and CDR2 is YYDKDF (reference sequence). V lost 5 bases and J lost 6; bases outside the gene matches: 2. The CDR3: CATSLDRGNSPLHF. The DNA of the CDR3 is TGTGCCACCAGCCTGGACAGGGGTAATTCACCCCTCCACTTT.

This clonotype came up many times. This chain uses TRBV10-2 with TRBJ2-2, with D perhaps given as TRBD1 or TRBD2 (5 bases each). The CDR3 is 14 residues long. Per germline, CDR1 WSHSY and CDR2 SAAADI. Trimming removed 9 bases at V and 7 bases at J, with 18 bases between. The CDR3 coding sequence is TGCGCCAGGAAAGGGACCGGCGAGCACGGGGAGCTGTTTTTT. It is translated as CARKGTGEHGELFF.

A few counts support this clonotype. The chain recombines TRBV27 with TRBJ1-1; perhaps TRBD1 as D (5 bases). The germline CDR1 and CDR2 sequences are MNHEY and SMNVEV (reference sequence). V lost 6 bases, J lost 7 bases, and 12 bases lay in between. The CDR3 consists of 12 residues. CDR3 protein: CASRGRQNEAFF. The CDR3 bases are TGTGCCAGCAGGGGCCGACAGAATGAAGCTTTCTTT.

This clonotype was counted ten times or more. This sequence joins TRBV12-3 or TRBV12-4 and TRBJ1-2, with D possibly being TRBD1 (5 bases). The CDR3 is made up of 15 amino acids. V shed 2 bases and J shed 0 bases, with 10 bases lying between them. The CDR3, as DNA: TGTGCCAGCAGTTTAAGGCAGGGACCTAACTATGGCTACACCTTC. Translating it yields CASSLRQGPNYGYTF.

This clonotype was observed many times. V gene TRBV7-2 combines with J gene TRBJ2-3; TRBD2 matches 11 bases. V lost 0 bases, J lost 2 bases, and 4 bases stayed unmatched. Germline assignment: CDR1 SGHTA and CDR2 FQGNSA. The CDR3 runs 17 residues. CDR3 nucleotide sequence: TGTGCCAGCAGCTTAGCGACTAGCGGGGTAGCCACAGATACGCAGTATTTT. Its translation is CASSLATSGVATDTQYF.

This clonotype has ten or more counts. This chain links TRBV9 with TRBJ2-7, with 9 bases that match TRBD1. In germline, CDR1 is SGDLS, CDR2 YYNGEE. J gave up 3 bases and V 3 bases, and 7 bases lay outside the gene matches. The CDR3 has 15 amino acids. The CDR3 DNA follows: TGTGCCAGCAGCGGCGGGGGACAGGGAGTCTACGAGCAGTACTTC. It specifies CASSGGGQGVYEQYF.

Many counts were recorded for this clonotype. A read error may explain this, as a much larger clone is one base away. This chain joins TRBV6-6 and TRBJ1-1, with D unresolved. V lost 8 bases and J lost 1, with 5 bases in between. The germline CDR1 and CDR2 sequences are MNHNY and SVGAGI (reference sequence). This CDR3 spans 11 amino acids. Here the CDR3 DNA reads TGTGCCAGCGGCCCGAACACTGAAGCTTTCTTT. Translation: CASGPNTEAFF.